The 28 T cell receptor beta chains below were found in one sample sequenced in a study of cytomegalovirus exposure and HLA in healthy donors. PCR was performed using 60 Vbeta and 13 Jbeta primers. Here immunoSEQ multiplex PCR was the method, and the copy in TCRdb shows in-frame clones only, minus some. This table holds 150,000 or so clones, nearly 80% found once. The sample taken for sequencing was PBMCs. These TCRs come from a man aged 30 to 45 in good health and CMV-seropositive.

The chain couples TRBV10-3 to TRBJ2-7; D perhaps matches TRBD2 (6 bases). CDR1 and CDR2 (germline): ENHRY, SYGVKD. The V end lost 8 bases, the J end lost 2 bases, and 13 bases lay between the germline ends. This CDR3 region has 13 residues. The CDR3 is CAIGGVSAYEQYF. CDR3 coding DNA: TGTGCCATCGGCGGGGTCAGCGCCTACGAGCAGTACTTC.

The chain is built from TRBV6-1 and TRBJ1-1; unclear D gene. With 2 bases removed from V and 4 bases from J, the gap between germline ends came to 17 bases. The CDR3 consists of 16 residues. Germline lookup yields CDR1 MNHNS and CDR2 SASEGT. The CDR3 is CASSEPPPVRSTEAFF. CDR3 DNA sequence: TGTGCCAGCAGTGAACCGCCCCCTGTCCGGAGCACTGAAGCTTTCTTT.

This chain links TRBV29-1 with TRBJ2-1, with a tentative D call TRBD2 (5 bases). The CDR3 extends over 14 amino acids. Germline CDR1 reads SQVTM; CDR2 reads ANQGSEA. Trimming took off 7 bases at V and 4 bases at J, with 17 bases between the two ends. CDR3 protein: CSARRGPGYNEQFF. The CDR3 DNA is TGCAGCGCCCGCCGAGGGCCGGGGTACAATGAGCAGTTCTTC.

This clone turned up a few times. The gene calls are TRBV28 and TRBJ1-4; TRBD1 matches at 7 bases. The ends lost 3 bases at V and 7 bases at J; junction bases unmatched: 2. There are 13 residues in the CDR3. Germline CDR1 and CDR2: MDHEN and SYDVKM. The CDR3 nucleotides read TGTGCCAGCAGTTTGACAGGGCCTGAAAAACTGTTTTTT. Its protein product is CASSLTGPEKLFF.

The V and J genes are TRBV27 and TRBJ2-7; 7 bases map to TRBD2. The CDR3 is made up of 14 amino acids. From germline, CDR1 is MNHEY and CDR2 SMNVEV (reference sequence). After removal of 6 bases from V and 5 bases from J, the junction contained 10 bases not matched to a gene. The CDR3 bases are TGTGCCAGCAGACCGCGGGAGTTTATCGACGAGCAGTACTTC. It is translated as CASRPREFIDEQYF.

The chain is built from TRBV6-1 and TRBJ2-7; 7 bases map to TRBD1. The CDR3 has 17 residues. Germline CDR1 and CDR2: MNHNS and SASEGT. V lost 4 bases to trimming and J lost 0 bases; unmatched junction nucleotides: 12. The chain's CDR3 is CASSVATGERSSYEQYF. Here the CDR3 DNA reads TGTGCCAGCAGTGTAGCCACAGGGGAGAGGAGCTCCTACGAGCAGTACTTC.

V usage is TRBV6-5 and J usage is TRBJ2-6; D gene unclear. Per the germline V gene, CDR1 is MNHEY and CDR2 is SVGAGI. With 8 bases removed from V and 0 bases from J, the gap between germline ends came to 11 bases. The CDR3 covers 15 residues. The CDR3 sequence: CASLGTSSGANVLTF. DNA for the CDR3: TGTGCCAGCTTGGGCACCAGCTCTGGGGCCAACGTCCTGACTTTC.

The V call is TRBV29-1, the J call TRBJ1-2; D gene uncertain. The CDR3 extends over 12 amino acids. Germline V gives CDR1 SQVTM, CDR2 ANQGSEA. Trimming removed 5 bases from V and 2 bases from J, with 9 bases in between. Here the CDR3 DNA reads TGCAGCGTTTGGGCTGCCAACTATGGCTACACCTTC. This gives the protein CSVWAANYGYTF.

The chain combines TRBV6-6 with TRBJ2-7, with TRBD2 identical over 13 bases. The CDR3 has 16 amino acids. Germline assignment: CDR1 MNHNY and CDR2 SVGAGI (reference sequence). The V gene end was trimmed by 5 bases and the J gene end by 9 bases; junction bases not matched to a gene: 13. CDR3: CASSPGLAGREGGQYF. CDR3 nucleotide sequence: TGTGCCAGCAGTCCGGGACTAGCGGGACGGGAAGGCGGGCAGTACTTC.

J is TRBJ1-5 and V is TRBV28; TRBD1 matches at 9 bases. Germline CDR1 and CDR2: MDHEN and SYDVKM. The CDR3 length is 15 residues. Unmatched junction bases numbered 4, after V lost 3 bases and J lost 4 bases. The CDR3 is CASSLYRGRNQPQHF. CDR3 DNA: TGTGCCAGCAGTTTGTACAGGGGGCGAAATCAGCCCCAGCATTTT.

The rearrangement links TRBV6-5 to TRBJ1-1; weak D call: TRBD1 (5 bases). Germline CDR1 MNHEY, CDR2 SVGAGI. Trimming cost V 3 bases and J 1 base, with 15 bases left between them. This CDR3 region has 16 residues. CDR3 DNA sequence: TGTGCCAGCAGTTATCTGGCACGGGGGGGGAACACTGAAGCTTTCTTT. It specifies CASSYLARGGNTEAFF.

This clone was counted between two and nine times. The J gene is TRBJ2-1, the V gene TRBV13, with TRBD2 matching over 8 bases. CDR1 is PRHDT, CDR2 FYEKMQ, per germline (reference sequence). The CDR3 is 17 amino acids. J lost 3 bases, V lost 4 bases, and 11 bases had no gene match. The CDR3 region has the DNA TGTGCCAGCAGCTCAAAGACCGGGACTAGGGACTACAATGAGCAGTTCTTC. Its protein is CASSSKTGTRDYNEQFF.

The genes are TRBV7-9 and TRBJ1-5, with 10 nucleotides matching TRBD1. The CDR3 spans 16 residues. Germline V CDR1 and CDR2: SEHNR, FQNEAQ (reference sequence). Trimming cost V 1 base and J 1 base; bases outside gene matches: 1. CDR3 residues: CASSLGDRGSNQPQHF. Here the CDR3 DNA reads TGTGCCAGCAGCTTAGGGGACAGGGGCAGCAATCAGCCCCAGCATTTT.

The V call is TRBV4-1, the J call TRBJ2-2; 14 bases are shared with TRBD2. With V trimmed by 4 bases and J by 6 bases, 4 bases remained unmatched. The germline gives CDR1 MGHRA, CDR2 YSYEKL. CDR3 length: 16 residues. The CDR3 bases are TGCGCCAGCAGCCTCAGGACTAGCGGGAGGCCCGGGGAGCTGTTTTTT. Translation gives CASSLRTSGRPGELFF.

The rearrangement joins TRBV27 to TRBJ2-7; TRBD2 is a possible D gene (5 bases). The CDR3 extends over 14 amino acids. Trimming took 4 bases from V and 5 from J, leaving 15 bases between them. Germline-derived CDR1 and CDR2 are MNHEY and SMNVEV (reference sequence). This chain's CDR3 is CASSYSGSTHEQYF. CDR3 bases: TGTGCCAGCAGTTACAGCGGATCTACCCACGAGCAGTACTTC.

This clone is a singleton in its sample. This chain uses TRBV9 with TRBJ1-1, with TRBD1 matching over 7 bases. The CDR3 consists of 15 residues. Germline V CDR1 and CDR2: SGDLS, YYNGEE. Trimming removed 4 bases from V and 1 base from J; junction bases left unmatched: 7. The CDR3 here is CASSPQTGRNTEAFF. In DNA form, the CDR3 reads TGTGCCAGCAGCCCTCAGACAGGGAGGAACACTGAAGCTTTCTTT.

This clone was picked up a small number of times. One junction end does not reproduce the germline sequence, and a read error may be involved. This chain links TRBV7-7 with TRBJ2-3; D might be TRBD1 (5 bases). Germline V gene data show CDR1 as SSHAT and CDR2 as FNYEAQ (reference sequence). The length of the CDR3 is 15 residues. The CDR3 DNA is TGTGCTAGCAGCTTGGGGCACCGAACTGGAGATACGCAGTATTTT. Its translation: CASSLGHRTGDTQYF.

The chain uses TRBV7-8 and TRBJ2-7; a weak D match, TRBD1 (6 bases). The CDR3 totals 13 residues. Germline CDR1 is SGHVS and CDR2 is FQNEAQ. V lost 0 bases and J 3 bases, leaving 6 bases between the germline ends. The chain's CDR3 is CASSLATGYEQYF. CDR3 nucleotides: TGTGCCAGCAGCTTAGCGACAGGCTACGAGCAGTACTTC.

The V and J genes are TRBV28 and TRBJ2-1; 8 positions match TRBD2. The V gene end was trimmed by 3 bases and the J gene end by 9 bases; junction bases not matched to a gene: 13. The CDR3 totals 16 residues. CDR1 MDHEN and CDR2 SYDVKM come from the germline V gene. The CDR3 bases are TGTGCCAGCAGTTTCCCCGGGACTAGAGGGTCGGGTGAGCAGTTCTTC. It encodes CASSFPGTRGSGEQFF. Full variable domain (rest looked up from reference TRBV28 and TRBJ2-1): DVKVTQSSRYLVKRTGEKVFLECVQDMDHENMFWYRQDPGLGLRLIYFSYDVKMKEKGDIPEGYSVSREKKERFSLILESASTNQTSMYLCASSFPGTRGSGEQFFGPGTRLTVL.

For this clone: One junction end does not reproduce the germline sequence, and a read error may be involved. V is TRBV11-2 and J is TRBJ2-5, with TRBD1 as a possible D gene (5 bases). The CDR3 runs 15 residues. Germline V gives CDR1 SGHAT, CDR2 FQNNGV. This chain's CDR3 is CASSLEYGQQGTQYF. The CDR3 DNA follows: TGTGCCAGCAGCTTAGAATACGGACAACAAGGGACCCAGTACTTC.

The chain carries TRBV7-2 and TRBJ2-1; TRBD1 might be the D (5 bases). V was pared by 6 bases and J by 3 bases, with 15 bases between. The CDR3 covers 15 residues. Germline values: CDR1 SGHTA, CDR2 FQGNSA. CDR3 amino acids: CASSLSWGSYNEQFF. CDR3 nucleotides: TGTGCCAGCAGTCTAAGTTGGGGCAGCTACAATGAGCAGTTCTTC.

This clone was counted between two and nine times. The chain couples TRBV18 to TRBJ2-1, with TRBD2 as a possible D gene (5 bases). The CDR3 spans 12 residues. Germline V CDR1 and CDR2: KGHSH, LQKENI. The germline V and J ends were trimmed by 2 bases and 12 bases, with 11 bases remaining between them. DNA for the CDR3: TGTGCCAGCTCACCATCCGGAGGCGGGCAGTTCTTC. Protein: CASSPSGGGQFF.

The CDR3 reads CAWSDSSPLHF. The CDR3 DNA reads TGTGCCTGGAGTGACAGTTCACCCCTCCACTTT. This sequence joins TRBV30 and TRBJ1-6; D gene uncertain. The germline gives CDR1 GTSNPN, CDR2 SVGIG (reference sequence). The CDR3 is 11 residues long. V was shortened by 1 base and J by 9 bases, with 4 bases between the two germline ends.

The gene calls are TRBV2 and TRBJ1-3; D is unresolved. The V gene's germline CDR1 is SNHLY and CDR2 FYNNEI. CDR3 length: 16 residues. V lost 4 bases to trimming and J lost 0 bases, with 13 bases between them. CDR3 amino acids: CASSVWSAYSGNTIYF. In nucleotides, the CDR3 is TGTGCCAGCAGTGTTTGGTCAGCGTACTCTGGAAACACCATATATTTT.

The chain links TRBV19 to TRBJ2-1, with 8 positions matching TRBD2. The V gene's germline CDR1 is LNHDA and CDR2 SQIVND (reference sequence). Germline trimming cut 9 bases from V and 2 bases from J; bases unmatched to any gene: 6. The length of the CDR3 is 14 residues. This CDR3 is CASSSGLAYNEQFF. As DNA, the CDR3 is TGTGCCAGCTCATCGGGACTAGCCTACAATGAGCAGTTCTTC.

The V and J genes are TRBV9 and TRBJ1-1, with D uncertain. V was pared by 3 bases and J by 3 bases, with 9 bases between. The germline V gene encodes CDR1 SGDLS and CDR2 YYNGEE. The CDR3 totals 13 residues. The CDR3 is CASSAREYTEAFF. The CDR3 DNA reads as TGTGCCAGCAGCGCCCGGGAGTACACTGAAGCTTTCTTT.

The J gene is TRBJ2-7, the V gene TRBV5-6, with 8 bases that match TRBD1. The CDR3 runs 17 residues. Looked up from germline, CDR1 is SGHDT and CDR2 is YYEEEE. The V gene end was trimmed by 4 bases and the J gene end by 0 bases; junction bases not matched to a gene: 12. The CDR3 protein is CASSIGTGVLSSYEQYF. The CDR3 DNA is TGTGCCAGCAGCATCGGGACAGGCGTACTAAGCTCCTACGAGCAGTACTTC.

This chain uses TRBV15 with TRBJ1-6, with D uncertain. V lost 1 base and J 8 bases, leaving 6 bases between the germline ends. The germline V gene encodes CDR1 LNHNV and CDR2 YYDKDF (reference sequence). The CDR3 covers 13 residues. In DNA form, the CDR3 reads TGTGCCACCAGCAGAGCTAATTATTCACCCCTCCACTTT. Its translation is CATSRANYSPLHF. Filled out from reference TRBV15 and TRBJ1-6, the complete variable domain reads DAMVIQNPRYQVTQFGKPVTLSCSQTLNHNVMYWYQQKSSQAPKLLFHYYDKDFNNEADTPDNFQSRRPNTSFCFLDIRSPGLGDTAMYLCATSRANYSPLHFGNGTRLTVT.